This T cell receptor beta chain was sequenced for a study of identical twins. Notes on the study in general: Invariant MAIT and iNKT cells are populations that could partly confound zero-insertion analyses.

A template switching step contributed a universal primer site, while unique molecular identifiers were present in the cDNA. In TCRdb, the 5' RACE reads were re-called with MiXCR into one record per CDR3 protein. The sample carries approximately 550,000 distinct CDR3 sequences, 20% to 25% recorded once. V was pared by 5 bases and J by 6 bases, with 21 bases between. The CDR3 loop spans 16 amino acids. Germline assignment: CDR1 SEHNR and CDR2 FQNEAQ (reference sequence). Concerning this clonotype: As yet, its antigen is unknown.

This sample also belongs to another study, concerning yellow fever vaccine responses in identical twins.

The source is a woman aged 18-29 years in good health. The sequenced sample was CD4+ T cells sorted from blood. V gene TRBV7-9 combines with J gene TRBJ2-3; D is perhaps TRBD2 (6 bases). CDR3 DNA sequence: TGTGCCAGCAGCCGCTACTACCCCAAGCTAGCGGATACGCAGTATTTT. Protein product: CASSRYYPKLADTQYF.